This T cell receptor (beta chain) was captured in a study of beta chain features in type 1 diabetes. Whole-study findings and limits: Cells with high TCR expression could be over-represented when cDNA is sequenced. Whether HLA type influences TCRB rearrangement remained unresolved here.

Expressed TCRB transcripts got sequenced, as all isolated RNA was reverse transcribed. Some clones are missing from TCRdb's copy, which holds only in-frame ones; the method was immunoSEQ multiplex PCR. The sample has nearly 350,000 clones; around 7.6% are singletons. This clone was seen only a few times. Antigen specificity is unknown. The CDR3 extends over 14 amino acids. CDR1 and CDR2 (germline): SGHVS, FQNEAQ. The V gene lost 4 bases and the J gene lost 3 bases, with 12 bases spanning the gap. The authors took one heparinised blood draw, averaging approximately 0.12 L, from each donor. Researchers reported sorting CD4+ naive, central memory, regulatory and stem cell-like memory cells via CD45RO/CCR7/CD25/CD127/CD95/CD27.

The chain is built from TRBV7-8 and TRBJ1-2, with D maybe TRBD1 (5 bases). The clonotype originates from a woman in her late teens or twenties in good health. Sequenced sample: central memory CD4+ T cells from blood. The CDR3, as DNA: TGTGCCAGCAGCTACCTGGGGGTCGACTATGGCTACACCTTC. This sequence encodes CASSYLGVDYGYTF.